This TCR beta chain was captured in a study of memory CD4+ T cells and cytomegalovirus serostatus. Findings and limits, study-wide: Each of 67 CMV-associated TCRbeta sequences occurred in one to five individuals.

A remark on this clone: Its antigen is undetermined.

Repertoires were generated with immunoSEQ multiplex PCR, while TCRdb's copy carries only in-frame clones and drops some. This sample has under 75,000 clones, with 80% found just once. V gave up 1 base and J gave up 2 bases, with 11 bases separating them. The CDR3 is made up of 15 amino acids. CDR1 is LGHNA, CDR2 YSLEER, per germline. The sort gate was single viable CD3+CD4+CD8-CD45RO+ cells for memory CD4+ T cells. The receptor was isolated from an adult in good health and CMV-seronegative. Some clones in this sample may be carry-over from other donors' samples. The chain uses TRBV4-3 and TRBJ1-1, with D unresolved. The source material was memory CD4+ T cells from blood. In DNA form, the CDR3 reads TGCGCCAGCAGCCAAGGTCTGGGCAGAAACACTGAAGCTTTCTTT. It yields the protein CASSQGLGRNTEAFF.